This TCR beta chain was captured in a study of CD8+ T cells in alopecia areata. Findings and caveats of the study: Sequence data from scalp samples additionally include resident alphabeta T cells of normal skin. The study found higher clonality in lesional than normal scalp, especially in alopecia totalis/universalis.

This clone turned up a few times. Its target is unknown. RNA, once extracted, was reverse transcribed into cDNA for use as the sequencing template. Method: immunoSEQ multiplex PCR; TCRdb's copy keeps in-frame clones and lacks some. The sample contains about 140,000 clones, 55% of which appear only once. Germline CDR1 MGHRA, CDR2 YSYEKL. The CDR3 consists of 15 residues. Trimming stripped 5 bases from V and 2 bases from J, with 13 bases between. The researchers isolated CD4+ and CD8+ T cells from PBMCs by sorting. The chain combines TRBV4-1 with TRBJ2-1; D unclear. The receptor was isolated from a human donor in good health. The sequencing sample was made of CD4+ T cells sorted from blood. Written as DNA, the CDR3 is TGCGCCAGCAGCATCGCTTCCCTCCCCTACAATGAGCAGTTCTTC. Translated, it gives CASSIASLPYNEQFF.